The 22 T cell receptor beta chains reported below all come from one sample, sequenced in a study of OX40 agonist ivuxolimab in advanced cancers. Measured with immunoSEQ multiplex PCR; TCRdb has only the in-frame clones, and not every one. The sample records about 61,000 clones, 86% being singletons. This sample comprised CD4+ or CD8+ T cells sorted from blood, obtained in a trial of the OX40 agonist ivuxolimab. These receptors were taken from an adult with an advanced solid tumor such as melanoma, head and neck, liver or kidney cancer.

V is TRBV6-1 and J is TRBJ1-5; D call uncertain. The V and J ends lost 3 bases and 9 bases respectively, with 15 bases between them. The germline V gene encodes CDR1 MNHNS and CDR2 SASEGT. This CDR3 is built from 14 residues. CDR3 protein: CASSDRAGYRPQHF. The CDR3 DNA is TGTGCCAGCAGTGATCGGGCAGGTTATAGGCCCCAGCATTTT.

This chain uses TRBV5-1 with TRBJ1-4; D not certain. V was pared by 0 bases and J by 8 bases, with 8 bases between. The germline V gene has CDR1 SGHRS and CDR2 YFSETQ. This CDR3 is 13 amino acids long. CDR3 nucleotides: TGCGCCAGCAGCTTGGGGTGGGGAGAAAAACTGTTTTTT. Translating it yields CASSLGWGEKLFF.

J is TRBJ2-7 and V is TRBV10-2; D gene unclear. Germline V gene data show CDR1 as WSHSY and CDR2 as SAAADI. The CDR3 loop spans 15 amino acids. Between the trimmed V and J ends, which lost 0 bases and 4 bases, there was a span of 13 bases. The CDR3 DNA reads as TGCGCCAGCAGTGAGTCCGCTGTTCGCCTTTACGAGCAGTACTTC. Encoded protein: CASSESAVRLYEQYF.

The V call is TRBV5-1, the J call TRBJ2-7, with D possibly TRBD1 on 6 matching bases. This CDR3 is 16 amino acids long. Per germline, CDR1 SGHRS and CDR2 YFSETQ. The V gene lost 4 bases and the J gene lost 2 bases, with 19 bases spanning the gap. The CDR3 nucleotides are TGCGCCAGCAGCCCCCTCCAGGGGATAACGACCTACGAGCAGTACTTC. Its translation is CASSPLQGITTYEQYF. The full variable domain, with the rest looked up from reference TRBV5-1 and TRBJ2-7, is KAGVTQTPRYLIKTRGQQVTLSCSPISGHRSVSWYQQTPGQGLQFLFEYFSETQRNKGNFPGRFSGRQFSNSRSEMNVSTLELGDSALYLCASSPLQGITTYEQYFGPGTRLTVT.

In its sample, this clone was seen once. This sequence joins TRBV27 and TRBJ2-3; D is unresolved. This CDR3 comprises 14 residues. The V end lost 4 bases, the J end lost 4 bases, and 12 bases lay between the germline ends. Germline V lookup: CDR1 MNHEY, CDR2 SMNVEV (reference sequence). The CDR3 sequence: CASSSQHRSDTQYF. As DNA, the CDR3 is TGTGCCAGCAGTTCCCAACACAGATCAGATACGCAGTATTTT.

The V and J genes are TRBV7-3 and TRBJ2-7, with 10 bases matching TRBD1. V shed 3 bases and J 6 bases; nucleotides not matched to a gene: 5. CDR1 and CDR2 (germline): SGHTA, FQGTGA. The CDR3 runs 14 residues. This chain's CDR3 is CASSLRDRGGEQYF. CDR3 in DNA: TGTGCCAGCAGCTTGAGGGACAGGGGTGGCGAGCAGTACTTC. The full variable domain, its missing parts supplied by reference TRBV7-3 and TRBJ2-7, is GAGVSQTPSNKVTEKGKYVELRCDPISGHTALYWYRQSLGQGPEFLIYFQGTGAADDSGLPNDRFFAVRPEGSVSTLKIQRTERGDSAVYLCASSLRDRGGEQYFGPGTRLTVT.

This chain connects TRBV7-2 to TRBJ2-3; 11 bases are a match to TRBD2. In germline, CDR1 is SGHTA, CDR2 FQGNSA. The CDR3 covers 16 residues. Trimming cost V 6 bases and J 2 bases; bases outside gene matches: 7. The CDR3: CASSSGLAGNTDTQYF. In nucleotides, the CDR3 is TGTGCCAGCAGTTCCGGACTAGCGGGTAACACAGATACGCAGTATTTT.

The rearrangement joins TRBV28 to TRBJ2-3; a weak D match, TRBD2 (5 bases). The CDR3 has 13 amino acids. Germline lookup yields CDR1 MDHEN and CDR2 SYDVKM. Trimming left V 7 bases short and J 2 bases short, with 10 bases between. CDR3: CASTPRVTDTQYF. Here the CDR3 DNA reads TGTGCCAGCACCCCGCGGGTCACAGATACGCAGTATTTT.

This clone was detected a few times. CDR3 protein: CASSAGYTGEKLFF. The CDR3 DNA is TGTGCCAGCAGCGCAGGATATACAGGAGAAAAACTGTTTTTT. V is TRBV7-6 and J is TRBJ1-4; perhaps TRBD1 as D (5 bases). The V end lost 5 bases, the J end lost 8 bases, and 15 bases lay between the germline ends. The CDR3 is 14 amino acids. Germline V gene lookup returns CDR1 SGHVS and CDR2 FNYEAQ. Full variable domain (rest looked up from reference TRBV7-6 and TRBJ1-4): GAGVSQSPRYKVTKRGQDVALRCDPISGHVSLYWYRQALGQGPEFLTYFNYEAQQDKSGLPNDRFSAERPEGSISTLTIQRTEQRDSAMYRCASSAGYTGEKLFFGSGTQLSVL.

The chain combines TRBV28 with TRBJ2-6; possibly TRBD1 for D (7 bases). The CDR3 is made up of 18 amino acids. Per germline, CDR1 MDHEN and CDR2 SYDVKM. V was clipped by 7 bases and J by 0 bases, with 19 bases between them. CDR3 coding DNA: TGTGCCAGCAAACCTGGGCAGGGGGGACTCTCTGGGGCCAACGTCCTGACTTTC. It translates to CASKPGQGGLSGANVLTF.

V usage is TRBV7-2 and J usage is TRBJ2-7, with D unclear. The germline V gene has CDR1 SGHTA and CDR2 FQGNSA. This CDR3 region has 13 residues. V lost 4 bases, J lost 6 bases, and 13 bases lay in between. The CDR3 sequence: CASSSRTSGEQYF. DNA for the CDR3: TGTGCCAGCAGCTCCCGGACGTCCGGCGAGCAGTACTTC. Full variable domain (missing parts from reference TRBV7-2 and TRBJ2-7): GAGVSQSPSNKVTEKGKDVELRCDPISGHTALYWYRQSLGQGLEFLIYFQGNSAPDKSGLPSDRFSAERTGGSVSTLTIQRTQQEDSAVYLCASSSRTSGEQYFGPGTRLTVT.

Of note for this clone: This CDR3 is also generated by other DNA sequences in the sample. The chain combines TRBV4-1 with TRBJ2-1; TRBD2 matches 13 bases. V trimming: 1 base; J trimming: 4 bases; junction bases outside the gene matches: 7. The CDR3 sequence is 18 residues long. The germline V gene has CDR1 MGHRA and CDR2 YSYEKL. CDR3 nucleotides: TGCGCCAGCAGCCAAGTAGACCTGGGACTAGCGGGATACAATGAGCAGTTCTTC. This translates into CASSQVDLGLAGYNEQFF.

This chain joins TRBV30 and TRBJ1-2; D possibly corresponds to TRBD1 (5 bases). The V gene lost 8 bases and the J gene lost 4 bases, with 14 bases spanning the gap. In germline, CDR1 is GTSNPN, CDR2 SVGIG (reference sequence). There are 12 residues in the CDR3. The CDR3, as DNA: TGTGCCGGGGGATATTCTATCTATGGCTACACCTTC. Protein sequence: CAGGYSIYGYTF. Full variable domain (missing parts from reference TRBV30 and TRBJ1-2): SQTIHQWPATLVQPVGSPLSLECTVEGTSNPNLYWYRQAAGRGLQLLFYSVGIGQISSEVPQNLSASRPQDRQFILSSKKLLLSDSGFYLCAGGYSIYGYTFGSGTRLTVV.

The chain employs TRBV29-1 and TRBJ2-7; 9 bases are shared with TRBD2. The CDR3 runs 13 residues. Unmatched junction bases numbered 6, after V lost 7 bases and J lost 2 bases. Per germline, CDR1 SQVTM and CDR2 ANQGSEA. CDR3 in DNA: TGCAGCGCCGGGACTAGCCCGACCTACGAGCAGTACTTC. Residues: CSAGTSPTYEQYF.

This chain joins TRBV9 and TRBJ1-3; D is possibly TRBD1 (6 bases). Trimming took off 3 bases at V and 4 bases at J, with 14 bases between the two ends. CDR1 and CDR2 (germline): SGDLS, YYNGEE. This CDR3 spans 15 amino acids. CDR3 protein: CASSAQGTIGNTIYF. In DNA, the CDR3 is TGTGCCAGCAGCGCACAGGGTACGATAGGAAACACCATATATTTT.

The J gene is TRBJ1-5, the V gene TRBV7-9; D ambiguous. The V and J ends lost 5 bases and 0 bases respectively, with 14 bases between them. The CDR3 consists of 16 residues. The V gene's germline CDR1 is SEHNR and CDR2 FQNEAQ (reference sequence). The CDR3 loop is CASSTTSGFSNQPQHF. The CDR3 bases are TGTGCCAGCAGCACGACGTCGGGGTTTAGCAATCAGCCCCAGCATTTT.

The chain employs TRBV18 and TRBJ1-1; TRBD1 is a possible D gene (5 bases). Trimming shortened V by 0 bases and J by 6 bases, and 11 bases separated the two germline ends. This CDR3 has 14 residues. Germline CDR1 reads KGHSH; CDR2 reads LQKENI. For the CDR3, the DNA is TGTGCCAGCTCACCACCTAGGGGAAACTCTGAAGCTTTCTTT. Translated, it gives CASSPPRGNSEAFF.

This clone occurred once. The chain carries TRBV5-1 and TRBJ1-2, with unresolved D. Trimming stripped 0 bases from V and 6 bases from J, with 12 bases between. The CDR3 has 14 amino acids. In germline, CDR1 is SGHRS, CDR2 YFSETQ. CDR3: CASSLATQAHGYTF. The CDR3 DNA sequence: TGCGCCAGCAGCTTGGCCACGCAGGCCCATGGCTACACCTTC. Based on the CDR3 plus reference TRBV5-1 and TRBJ1-2, the full variable domain is KAGVTQTPRYLIKTRGQQVTLSCSPISGHRSVSWYQQTPGQGLQFLFEYFSETQRNKGNFPGRFSGRQFSNSRSEMNVSTLELGDSALYLCASSLATQAHGYTFGSGTRLTVV.

The chain employs TRBV7-8 and TRBJ1-2; weak D call: TRBD1 (5 bases). Germline CDR1 reads SGHVS; CDR2 reads FQNEAQ. The CDR3 spans 17 residues. Trimming cost V 1 base and J 0 bases, with 15 bases left between them. In nucleotides, the CDR3 is TGTGCCAGCAGCTTAGGCGACAGAGGGGTAACTAACTATGGCTACACCTTC. It translates to CASSLGDRGVTNYGYTF.

This clone has a single count. CDR3 residues: CASSKTSGGWDTQYF. The CDR3 coding sequence is TGTGCCAGCAGCAAGACTAGCGGGGGCTGGGATACGCAGTATTTT. This chain uses TRBV7-9 with TRBJ2-3, with 12 bases matching TRBD2. CDR3 length: 15 amino acids. The germline V gene encodes CDR1 SEHNR and CDR2 FQNEAQ (reference sequence). The V and J ends lost 5 bases and 6 bases, in that order; junction bases with no gene match: 6.

The chain employs TRBV7-9 and TRBJ1-3, with D perhaps matching TRBD1 (6 bases). CDR1 is SEHNR, CDR2 FQNEAQ, per germline (reference sequence). The CDR3 consists of 15 residues. V was trimmed by 3 bases and J by 0 bases, leaving 9 bases between them. Here the CDR3 reads CASSFGRGSGNTIYF. CDR3 coding DNA: TGTGCCAGCAGCTTCGGCAGGGGCTCTGGAAACACCATATATTTT.

The V call is TRBV5-5, the J call TRBJ1-6; D is perhaps TRBD1 (6 bases). Trimming cost V 4 bases and J 8 bases, with 13 bases left between them. The CDR3 sequence is 14 residues long. The germline V gene encodes CDR1 SGHKS and CDR2 YYEKEE (reference sequence). The CDR3: CASSRGGAYSPLHF. CDR3 nucleotide sequence: TGTGCCAGCAGCCGAGGGGGGGCGTATTCACCCCTCCACTTT. The whole variable domain, filled in from reference TRBV5-5 and TRBJ1-6, reads DAGVTQSPTHLIKTRGQQVTLRCSPISGHKSVSWYQQVLGQGPQFIFQYYEKEERGRGNFPDRFSARQFPNYSSELNVNALLLGDSALYLCASSRGGAYSPLHFGNGTRLTVT.